The following is a T cell receptor beta chain sequence with its context. Its antigen is not identified. These data come from a study of immune evolution from preneoplasia to lung adenocarcinoma. Study in general: HLA loss of heterozygosity: 5.5% to 8.5% AIS, about 15% MIA, approximately 31% ADC, none AAH. Notes on the study in general: Top clone frequencies peaked in normal lung, apparently declining through invasive adenocarcinoma. Later-stage lesions seemingly showed higher T cell density and diversity than normal lung.

After pathologic assessment, macro-dissection selected premalignant or tumor cells for extraction. The repertoire was sequenced with immunoSEQ multiplex PCR; TCRdb's copy has only in-frame clones and lacks some. Of some 1,100 clones listed, roughly 87% were seen once; the top ten hold 6% to 8%. CDR1 is LGHNA, CDR2 YSLEER, per germline. The length of the CDR3 is 16 residues. Trimming cost V 1 base and J 9 bases; bases outside gene matches: 4. What was sequenced was FFPE atypical adenomatous hyperplasia tissue from the lung. Subset defined: atypical adenomatous hyperplasia (AAH), lung preneoplasia. The V and J genes are TRBV4-3 and TRBJ2-1, with 15 bases that match TRBD2. The sequence was collected from a person aged 65 to 79 with lung adenocarcinoma. CDR3 sequence reads: CASSQGPGLAGGEQFF. The CDR3 DNA is TGCGCCAGCAGCCAAGGACCGGGACTAGCGGGAGGTGAGCAGTTCTTC.